A single sample is the source of the 17 T cell receptor beta chains below, sequenced in a study of tumor-infiltrating lymphocytes in primary liver carcinoma. Production of TCR beta cDNA used roughly 0.55 ug total RNA together with a constant-region primer. Construction of TCR beta libraries relied on three successive nested multiplex PCR rounds employing slightly modified ARM-PCR. PCR rounds one and two used TRBV1-TRBV30 forward primers with a C-beta reverse primer for 10 cycles each. From the multiplex PCR reads, TCRdb called clonotypes with MiXCR, one entry per CDR3 protein. Here the sample spans about 320,000 distinct CDR3 sequences, 55% to 65% being singletons. Germline DNA was also extracted, while the blood RNA originated from unsorted whole blood. Sequenced material: peripheral blood. These receptors were taken from a man aged 35-49 years with primary liver carcinoma and hepatitis B virus infection.

In regard to this clonotype: A junction boundary mismatches the germline segment, possibly from a read error. The chain couples TRBV10-2 to TRBJ1-3, with D unresolved. CDR1 is WSHSY and CDR2 is SAAADI in the germline V gene. The CDR3 runs 13 residues. The CDR3 nucleotides read TGCACCAGCAGCGGTATTTCTGGAAACACCATATATTTT. Translating it yields CTSSGISGNTIYF.

This clonotype was seen at least ten times. J is TRBJ2-5 and V is TRBV29-1, with D perhaps matching TRBD1 (6 bases). This CDR3 region has 13 residues. Germline V gives CDR1 SQVTM, CDR2 ANQGSEA. V lost 7 bases to trimming and J lost 5 bases, with 17 bases between them. The CDR3 region is CSALGQGPETQYF. CDR3 bases: TGCAGCGCCCTAGGGCAGGGGCCGGAGACCCAGTACTTC.

For this clonotype: A read error may be the cause here, since a much bigger clone is one base away. The genes are TRBV29-1 and TRBJ2-5; 11 bases map to TRBD1. The CDR3 is 12 amino acids. CDR1 and CDR2 (germline): SQVTM, ANQGSEA. The CDR3 nucleotides are TGCGGCGTGGACAGGGGGCATGAGACCCAGTACTTC. It codes for CGVDRGHETQYF.

About this clonotype: At one of its ends the junction is not consistent with the germline gene, which may arise from a read error. J is TRBJ2-6 and V is TRBV29-1; D might be TRBD1 or TRBD2, each matching 5 bases. CDR1 and CDR2 from the germline V gene are SQVTM and ANQGSEA. The CDR3 is 15 amino acids. The CDR3 reads CSVEARSSGASVLTF. The DNA of the CDR3 is TGCAGCGTTGAAGCCCGCTCCTCCGGGGCCAGCGTCCTGACGTTC. Full variable domain (missing parts from reference TRBV29-1 and TRBJ2-6): SAVISQKPSRDICQRGTSLTIQCQVDSQVTMMFWYRQQPGQSLTLIATANQGSEATYESGFVIDKFPISRPNLTFSTLTVSNMSPEDSSIYLCSVEARSSGASVLTFGAGSRLTVL.

As concerns this clonotype: Possible read error: a much larger clone is one base away. The chain carries TRBV6-2 or TRBV6-3 and TRBJ1-4; the match to TRBD1 covers 7 bases. Germline CDR1 and CDR2: MNHEY and SVGEGT. The junction had 4 bases not matched to a gene; V was cut back by 5 bases and J by 7 bases. The CDR3 totals 13 residues. As DNA, the CDR3 is TGTGCCAGCAGTGACAGGGATGGTGAAAAACTGTTTTTT. Translating gives CASSDRDGEKLFF.

In this sample, this clonotype turned up once. The chain couples TRBV5-4 to TRBJ1-5; D possibly corresponds to TRBD1 (5 bases). V gave up 4 bases and J gave up 0 bases, with 8 bases separating them. The germline CDR1 and CDR2 sequences are SGHNT and YYREEE (reference sequence). The CDR3 consists of 14 residues. CDR3 sequence (DNA): TGTGCCAGCAGCATTCAGGGTAGCAATCAGCCCCAGCATTTT. Translating gives CASSIQGSNQPQHF.

The chain joins TRBV13 to TRBJ2-2; D is unclear. This CDR3 is 15 amino acids long. Trimming took off 2 bases at V and 1 base at J, with 8 bases between the two ends. Per germline, CDR1 PRHDT and CDR2 FYEKMQ (reference sequence). The CDR3 DNA reads as TGTGCCAGCAGCTTACCACGGGTGAACACCGGGGAGCTGTTTTTT. This gives the protein CASSLPRVNTGELFF. Looking up the rest from reference TRBV13 and TRBJ2-2 gives the full variable domain: AAGVIQSPRHLIKEKRETATLKCYPIPRHDTVYWYQQGPGQDPQFLISFYEKMQSDKGSIPDRFSAQQFSDYHSELNMSSLELGDSALYFCASSLPRVNTGELFFGEGSRLTVL.

V and J are TRBV24-1 and TRBJ2-1, with D possibly being TRBD1 (5 bases). The CDR3 is 13 amino acids. Germline CDR1 is KGHDR and CDR2 is SFDVKD. Trimming took off 4 bases at V and 10 bases at J, with 13 bases between the two ends. The CDR3 DNA reads TGTGCCACCAGTGACCCCGGACACTCAGAGCAGTTCTTC. It codes for CATSDPGHSEQFF.

The chain has TRBV24-1 and TRBJ2-1; D possibly corresponds to TRBD2 (5 bases). The CDR3 length is 16 residues. Germline V gives CDR1 KGHDR, CDR2 SFDVKD. V was cut by 3 bases and J by 6 bases, with 17 bases left in between. CDR3 nucleotide sequence: TGTGCCACCAGTGATCAATTTGGGTTTGGAGGCAATGAGCAGTTCTTC. Protein sequence: CATSDQFGFGGNEQFF.

Points on this clonotype: It may be a read error: a sequence one base away is much more abundant. The rearrangement joins TRBV6-5 to TRBJ2-5; 8 bases line up with TRBD2. Germline loops: CDR1 MNHEY, CDR2 SVGAGI. V lost 7 bases and J lost 2; bases outside the gene matches: 6. The CDR3 sequence is 14 residues long. This chain's CDR3 is CASKPLAVQETQYF. CDR3 DNA: TGTGCCAGCAAACCACTAGCGGTTCAAGAGACCCAGTACTTC.

Note on this clonotype: With a much larger clone just one base away, this may be a read error. The rearrangement uses TRBV29-1 and TRBJ1-3; D remains ambiguous. This CDR3 is built from 12 residues. Germline lookup yields CDR1 SQVTM and CDR2 ANQGSEA. CDR3 DNA sequence: TGCAACGCCCACAGCTCTGGAAACACCATATATTTT. Amino acid sequence: CNAHSSGNTIYF.

In the case of this clonotype: A clone one base away is much larger, so this may be a read error. The V and J genes are TRBV10-3 and TRBJ2-5; D not certain. V lost 6 bases, J lost 4 bases, and 9 bases lay in between. The CDR3 covers 12 residues. Germline V gene lookup returns CDR1 ENHRY and CDR2 SYGVKD. As DNA, the CDR3 is TGTGCCATCAGGTGGCTGGGAGAGACCCAGTACTTC. Its translation: CAIRWLGETQYF.

As for this clonotype: A much larger clone lies a single base off, so this may be a read error. The chain is built from TRBV4-1 and TRBJ1-5; 8 bases agree with TRBD1. The CDR3 extends over 16 amino acids. CDR1 and CDR2 from the germline V gene are MGHRA and YSYEKL. Here the CDR3 DNA reads TGCGCCAGCAGCCAAATAGGACAGGGATCAGATCAGTCCCAGCATTTT. Protein product: CASSQIGQGSDQSQHF.

This clonotype appeared many times. The J gene is TRBJ2-7, the V gene TRBV12-3 or TRBV12-4; D call uncertain. The CDR3 length is 13 residues. Trimming cost V 3 bases and J 2 bases, with 8 bases left between them. The CDR3, as DNA: TGTGCCAGCAGTTTCGGGTCAACCTACGAGCAGTACTTC. This gives the protein CASSFGSTYEQYF.

Of note for this clonotype: Given a much more abundant clone one base away, this may be a read error. The V call is TRBV12-3 or TRBV12-4, the J call TRBJ2-3, with unresolved D. V dropped 6 bases and J dropped 6 bases, with 22 bases sitting between them. The CDR3 spans 16 residues. CDR3 DNA: TGTGCCAGCAGCTCCGTTCCCTCTTCCCAATCGGATACGCAGTATTTT. It codes for CASSSVPSSQSDTQYF.

On this clonotype: A much larger clone differs by one base, so this may be a read error. V gene TRBV11-2 combines with J gene TRBJ2-2; D ambiguous. V dropped 3 bases and J dropped 7 bases, with 9 bases sitting between them. Germline lookup yields CDR1 SGHAT and CDR2 FQNNGV. This CDR3 is 13 amino acids long. The DNA of the CDR3 is TGTGCCAGCAGCTTGGTAGCAGACGGGGAGCTGTTTTTT. Translated: CASSLVADGELFF.

Only a few counts were recorded for this clonotype. The chain employs TRBV28 and TRBJ2-5, with a tentative D call TRBD2 (6 bases). Between the trimmed V and J ends, which lost 10 bases and 1 base, there was a span of 16 bases. The CDR3 has 14 amino acids. The germline CDR1 and CDR2 sequences are MDHEN and SYDVKM. CDR3 coding DNA: TGTGCCACCCAACCGGAGGGAGGCCAAGAGACCCAGTACTTC. This encodes CATQPEGGQETQYF. The entire variable domain, with the rest obtained from reference TRBV28 and TRBJ2-5, is as follows: DVKVTQSSRYLVKRTGEKVFLECVQDMDHENMFWYRQDPGLGLRLIYFSYDVKMKEKGDIPEGYSVSREKKERFSLILESASTNQTSMYLCATQPEGGQETQYFGPGTRLLVL.